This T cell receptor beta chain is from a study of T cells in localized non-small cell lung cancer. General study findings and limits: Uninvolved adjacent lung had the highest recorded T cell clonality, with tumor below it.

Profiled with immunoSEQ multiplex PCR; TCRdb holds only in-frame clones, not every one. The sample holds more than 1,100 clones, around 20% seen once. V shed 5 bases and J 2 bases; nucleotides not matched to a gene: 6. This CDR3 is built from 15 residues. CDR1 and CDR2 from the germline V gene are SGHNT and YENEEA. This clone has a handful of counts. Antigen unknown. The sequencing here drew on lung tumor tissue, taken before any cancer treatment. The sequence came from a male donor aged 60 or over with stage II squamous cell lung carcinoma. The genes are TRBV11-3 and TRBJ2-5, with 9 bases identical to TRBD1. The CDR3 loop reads CASSRGDRGQETQYF. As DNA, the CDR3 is TGTGCCAGCAGCAGGGGAGACAGGGGGCAAGAGACCCAGTACTTC.